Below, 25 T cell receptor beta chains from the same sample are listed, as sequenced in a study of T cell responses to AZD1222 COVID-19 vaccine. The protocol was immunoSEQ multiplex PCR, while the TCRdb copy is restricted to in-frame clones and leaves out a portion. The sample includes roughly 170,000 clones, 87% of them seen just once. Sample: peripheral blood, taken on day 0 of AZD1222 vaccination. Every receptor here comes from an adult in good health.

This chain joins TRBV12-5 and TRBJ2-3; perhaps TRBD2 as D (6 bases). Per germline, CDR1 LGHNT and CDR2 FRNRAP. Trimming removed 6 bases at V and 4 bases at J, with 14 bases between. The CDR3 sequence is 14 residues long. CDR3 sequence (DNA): TGTGCTAGTGGCCGGGACTTTCTATCAGATACGCAGTATTTT. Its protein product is CASGRDFLSDTQYF.

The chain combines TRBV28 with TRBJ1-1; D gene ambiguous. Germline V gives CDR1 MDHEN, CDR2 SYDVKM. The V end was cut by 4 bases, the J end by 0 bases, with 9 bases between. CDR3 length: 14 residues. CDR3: CASSSHRVNTEAFF. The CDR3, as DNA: TGTGCCAGCAGTTCCCATCGTGTGAACACTGAAGCTTTCTTT. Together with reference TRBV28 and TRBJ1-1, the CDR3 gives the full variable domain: DVKVTQSSRYLVKRTGEKVFLECVQDMDHENMFWYRQDPGLGLRLIYFSYDVKMKEKGDIPEGYSVSREKKERFSLILESASTNQTSMYLCASSSHRVNTEAFFGQGTRLTVV.

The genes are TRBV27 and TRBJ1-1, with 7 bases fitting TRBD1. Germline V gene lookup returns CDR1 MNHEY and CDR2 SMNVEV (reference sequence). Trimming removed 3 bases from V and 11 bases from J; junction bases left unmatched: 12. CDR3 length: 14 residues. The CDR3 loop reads CASSFQTRQGRAFF. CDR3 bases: TGTGCCAGCAGTTTCCAAACCAGACAGGGCCGGGCTTTCTTT.

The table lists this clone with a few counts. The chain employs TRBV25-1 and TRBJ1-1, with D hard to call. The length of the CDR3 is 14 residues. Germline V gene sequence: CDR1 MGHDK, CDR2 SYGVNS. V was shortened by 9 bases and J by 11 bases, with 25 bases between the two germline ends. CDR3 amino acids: CARGAGQFPPGAFF. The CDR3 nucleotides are TGTGCCAGGGGAGCCGGGCAATTCCCCCCCGGGGCTTTCTTT.

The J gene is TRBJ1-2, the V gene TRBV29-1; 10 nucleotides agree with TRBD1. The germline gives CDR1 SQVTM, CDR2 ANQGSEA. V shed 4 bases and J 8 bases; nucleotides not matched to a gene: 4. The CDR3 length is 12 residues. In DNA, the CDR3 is TGCAGCGTTGTCGACAGGGGGCTGGGCTACACCTTC. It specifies CSVVDRGLGYTF.

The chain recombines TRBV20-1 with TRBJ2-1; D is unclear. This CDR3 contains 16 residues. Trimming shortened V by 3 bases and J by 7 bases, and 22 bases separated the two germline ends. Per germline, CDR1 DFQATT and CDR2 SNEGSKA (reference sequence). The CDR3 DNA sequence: TGCAGTGCTAGTGTTCCAGGAAGAACTGGGATGAATGAGCAGTTCTTC. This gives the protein CSASVPGRTGMNEQFF.

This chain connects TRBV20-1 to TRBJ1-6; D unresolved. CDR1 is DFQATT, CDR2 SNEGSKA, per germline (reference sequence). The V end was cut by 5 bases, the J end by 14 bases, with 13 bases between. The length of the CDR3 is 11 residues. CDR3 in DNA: TGCAGTGCTCCAGACCCTCAATCCCTCCACTTT. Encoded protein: CSAPDPQSLHF.

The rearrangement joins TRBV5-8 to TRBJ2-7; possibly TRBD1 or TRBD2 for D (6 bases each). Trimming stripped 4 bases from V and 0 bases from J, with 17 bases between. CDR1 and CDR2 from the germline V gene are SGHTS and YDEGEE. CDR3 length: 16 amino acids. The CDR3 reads CASSQRGGTSSYEQYF. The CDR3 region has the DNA TGTGCCAGCAGCCAAAGAGGGGGGACGAGCTCCTACGAGCAGTACTTC.

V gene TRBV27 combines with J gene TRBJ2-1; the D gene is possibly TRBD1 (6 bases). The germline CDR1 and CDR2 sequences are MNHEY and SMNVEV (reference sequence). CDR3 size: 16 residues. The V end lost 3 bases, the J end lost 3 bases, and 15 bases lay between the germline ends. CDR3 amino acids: CASSFARDTFYNEQFF. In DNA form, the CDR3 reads TGTGCCAGCAGTTTTGCCCGGGACACTTTCTACAATGAGCAGTTCTTC.

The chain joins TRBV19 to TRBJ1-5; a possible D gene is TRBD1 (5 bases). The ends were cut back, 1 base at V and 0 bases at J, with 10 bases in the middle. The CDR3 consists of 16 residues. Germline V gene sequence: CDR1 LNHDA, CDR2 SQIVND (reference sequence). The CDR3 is CASSIARGHSNQPQHF. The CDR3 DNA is TGTGCCAGTAGTATAGCCCGGGGCCATAGCAATCAGCCCCAGCATTTT.

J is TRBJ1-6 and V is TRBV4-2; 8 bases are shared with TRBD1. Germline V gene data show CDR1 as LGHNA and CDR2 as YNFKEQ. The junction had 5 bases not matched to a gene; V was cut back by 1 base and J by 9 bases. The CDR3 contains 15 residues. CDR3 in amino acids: CASSQALDRGSPLHF. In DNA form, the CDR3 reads TGTGCCAGCAGCCAAGCTTTAGACAGGGGTTCACCCCTCCACTTT.

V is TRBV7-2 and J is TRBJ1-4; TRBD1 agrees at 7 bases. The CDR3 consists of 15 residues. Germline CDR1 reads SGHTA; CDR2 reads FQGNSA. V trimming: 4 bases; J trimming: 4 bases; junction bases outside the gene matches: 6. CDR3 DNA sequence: TGTGCCAGCAGCTGGGGACAGACTAATAATGAAAAACTGTTTTTT. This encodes CASSWGQTNNEKLFF.

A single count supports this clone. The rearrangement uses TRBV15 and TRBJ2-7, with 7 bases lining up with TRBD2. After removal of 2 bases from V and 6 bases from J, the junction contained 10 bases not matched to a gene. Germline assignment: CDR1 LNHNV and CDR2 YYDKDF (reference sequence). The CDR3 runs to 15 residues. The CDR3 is CATSRLSGGGSEQYF. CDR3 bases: TGTGCCACCAGCAGACTCTCCGGGGGAGGGAGCGAGCAGTACTTC.

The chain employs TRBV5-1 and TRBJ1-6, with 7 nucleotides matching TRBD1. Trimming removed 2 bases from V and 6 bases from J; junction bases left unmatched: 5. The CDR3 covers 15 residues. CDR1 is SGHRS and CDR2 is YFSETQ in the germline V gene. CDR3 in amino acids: CASSLLQGPNSPLHF. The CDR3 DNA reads TGCGCCAGCAGCTTACTACAGGGGCCTAATTCACCCCTCCACTTT. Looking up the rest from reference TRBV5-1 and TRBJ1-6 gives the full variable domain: KAGVTQTPRYLIKTRGQQVTLSCSPISGHRSVSWYQQTPGQGLQFLFEYFSETQRNKGNFPGRFSGRQFSNSRSEMNVSTLELGDSALYLCASSLLQGPNSPLHFGNGTRLTVT.

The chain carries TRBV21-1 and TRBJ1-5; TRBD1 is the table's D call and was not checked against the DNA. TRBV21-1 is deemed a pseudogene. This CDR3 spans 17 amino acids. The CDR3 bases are TGTGCCAGCAGCCGAAGACAGGGAGTGCGGGGCAATCAGCCCCAGCATTTT. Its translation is CASSRRQGVRGNQPQHF.

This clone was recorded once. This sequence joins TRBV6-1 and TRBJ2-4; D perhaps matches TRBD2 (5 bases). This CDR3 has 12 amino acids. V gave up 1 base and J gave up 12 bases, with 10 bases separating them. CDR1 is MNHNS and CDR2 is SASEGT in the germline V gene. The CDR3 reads CASSEVLGAQYF. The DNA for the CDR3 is TGTGCCAGCAGTGAAGTTCTGGGAGCTCAGTACTTC.

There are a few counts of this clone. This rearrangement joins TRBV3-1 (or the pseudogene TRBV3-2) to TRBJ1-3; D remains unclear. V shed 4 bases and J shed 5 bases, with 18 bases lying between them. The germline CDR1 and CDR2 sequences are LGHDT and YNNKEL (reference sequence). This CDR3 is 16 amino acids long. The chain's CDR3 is CASSPGSTWTRNTIYF. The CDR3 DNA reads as TGTGCCAGCAGCCCTGGGAGTACCTGGACCAGAAACACCATATATTTT.

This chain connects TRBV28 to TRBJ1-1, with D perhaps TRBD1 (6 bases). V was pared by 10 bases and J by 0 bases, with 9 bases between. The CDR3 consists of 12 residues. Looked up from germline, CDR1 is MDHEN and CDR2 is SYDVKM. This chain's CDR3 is CATWTVNTEAFF. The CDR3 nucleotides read TGTGCCACTTGGACAGTGAACACTGAAGCTTTCTTT. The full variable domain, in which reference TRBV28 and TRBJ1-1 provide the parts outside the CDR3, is DVKVTQSSRYLVKRTGEKVFLECVQDMDHENMFWYRQDPGLGLRLIYFSYDVKMKEKGDIPEGYSVSREKKERFSLILESASTNQTSMYLCATWTVNTEAFFGQGTRLTVV.

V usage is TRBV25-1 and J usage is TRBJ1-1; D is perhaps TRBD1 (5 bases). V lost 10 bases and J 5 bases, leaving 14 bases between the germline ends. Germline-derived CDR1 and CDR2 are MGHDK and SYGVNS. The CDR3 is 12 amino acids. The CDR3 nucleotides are TGTGCCACCATAGGGTCAGGGACTGAAGCTTTCTTT. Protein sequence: CATIGSGTEAFF.

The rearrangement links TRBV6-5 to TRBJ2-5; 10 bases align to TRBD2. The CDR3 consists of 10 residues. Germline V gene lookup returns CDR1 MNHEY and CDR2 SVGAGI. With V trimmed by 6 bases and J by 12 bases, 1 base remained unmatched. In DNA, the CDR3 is TGTGCCAGCAGAGGGACTAGCGAGTACTTC. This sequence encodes CASRGTSEYF.

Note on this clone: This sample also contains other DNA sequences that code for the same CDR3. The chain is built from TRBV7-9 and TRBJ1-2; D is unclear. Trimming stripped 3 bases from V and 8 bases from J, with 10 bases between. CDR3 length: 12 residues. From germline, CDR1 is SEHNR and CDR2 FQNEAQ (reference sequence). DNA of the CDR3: TGTGCCAGCAGCTTGGACCGTGGCGGCTACACCTTC. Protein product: CASSLDRGGYTF.

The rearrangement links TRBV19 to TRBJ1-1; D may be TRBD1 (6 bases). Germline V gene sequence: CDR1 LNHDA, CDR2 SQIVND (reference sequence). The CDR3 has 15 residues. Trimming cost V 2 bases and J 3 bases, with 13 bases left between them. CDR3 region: CASSIYRVTYTEAFF. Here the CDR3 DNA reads TGTGCCAGTAGTATATACAGGGTTACGTACACTGAAGCTTTCTTT.

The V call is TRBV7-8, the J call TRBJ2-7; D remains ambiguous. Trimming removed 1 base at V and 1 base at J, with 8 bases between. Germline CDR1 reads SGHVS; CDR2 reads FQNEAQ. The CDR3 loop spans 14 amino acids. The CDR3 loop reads CASSLGGDSYEQYF. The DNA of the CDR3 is TGTGCCAGCAGCTTAGGAGGCGATTCCTACGAGCAGTACTTC.

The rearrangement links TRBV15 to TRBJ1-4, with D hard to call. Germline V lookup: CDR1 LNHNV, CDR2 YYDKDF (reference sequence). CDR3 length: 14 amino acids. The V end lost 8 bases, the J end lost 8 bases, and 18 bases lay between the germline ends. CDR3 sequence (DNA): TGTGCCACCTCCACGGGCGGGAGGCTAGAAAAACTGTTTTTT. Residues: CATSTGGRLEKLFF.

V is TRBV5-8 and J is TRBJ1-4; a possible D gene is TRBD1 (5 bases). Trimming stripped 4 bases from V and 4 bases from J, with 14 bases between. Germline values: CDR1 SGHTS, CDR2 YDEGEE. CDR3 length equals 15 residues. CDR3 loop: CASSADGTDNEKLFF. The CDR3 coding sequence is TGTGCCAGCAGCGCGGACGGGACGGATAATGAAAAACTGTTTTTT.